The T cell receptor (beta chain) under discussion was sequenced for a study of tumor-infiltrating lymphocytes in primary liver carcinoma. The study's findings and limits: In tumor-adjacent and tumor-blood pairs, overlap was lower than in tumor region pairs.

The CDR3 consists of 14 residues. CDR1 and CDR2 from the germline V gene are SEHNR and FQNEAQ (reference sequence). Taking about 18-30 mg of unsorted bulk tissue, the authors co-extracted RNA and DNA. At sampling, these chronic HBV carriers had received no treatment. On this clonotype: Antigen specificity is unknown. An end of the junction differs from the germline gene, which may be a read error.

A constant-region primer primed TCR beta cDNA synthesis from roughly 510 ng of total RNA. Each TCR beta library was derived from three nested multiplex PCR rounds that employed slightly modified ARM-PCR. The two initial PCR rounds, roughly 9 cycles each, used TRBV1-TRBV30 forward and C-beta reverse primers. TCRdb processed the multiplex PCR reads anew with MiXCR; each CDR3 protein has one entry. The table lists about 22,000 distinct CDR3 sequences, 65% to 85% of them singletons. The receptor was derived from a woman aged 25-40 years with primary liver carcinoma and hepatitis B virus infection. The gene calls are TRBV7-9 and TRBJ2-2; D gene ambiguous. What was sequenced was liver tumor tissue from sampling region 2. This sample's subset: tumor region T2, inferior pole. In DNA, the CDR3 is TGTACCAAAACAAAGGGAACGAACACAGGGGAGCTGTTTTTT. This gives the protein CTKTKGTNTGELFF.